These T cell receptor beta chains were read from a single sample in a study of T cells expressing NK-cell markers. One entry per CDR3 protein, without DNA, is what TCRdb gives after re-calling the 5' RACE reads. Recorded for this sample: 400,000 to 450,000 distinct CDR3 sequences. The sequenced sample was blood T cells: a sorted CD56 or NKG2C T cell subset, CD4+ or CD8+ T cells, or bulk PBMC T cells (not recorded which). The receptor source for this set is a woman between 18 and 69 years old in good health. CDR3s include the opening cysteine and the closing phenylalanine or tryptophan.

j_call v_call cdr3_aa
TRBJ1-1 TRBV6-5 CASSYGGAQGRTEAFF
TRBJ2-1 TRBV11-2 CASSPMTTSGWTRSYNEQFF
TRBJ2-7 TRBV5-6 CASSLGEMNEQYF
TRBJ2-4 TRBV20-1 CSARASGTGAKNIQYF
TRBJ2-7 TRBV6-2/TRBV6-3 CASSYSNSYEQYF
TRBJ2-3 TRBV18 CASSHTSLPQITQYF
TRBJ2-3 TRBV7-6 CASSSPRTGNYLTDTQYF
TRBJ2-1 TRBV6-5 CASSYTAGGSYNEQFF
TRBJ1-2 TRBV12-3/TRBV12-4 CASSLVSGTVRSTF
TRBJ1-2 TRBV12-3/TRBV12-4 CASSLGGQGPGYTF
TRBJ1-2 TRBV12-3/TRBV12-4 CASSPRGSTLANYGYTF
TRBJ2-2 TRBV6-1 CASSLGTSRGDGELFF
TRBJ2-3 TRBV28 CASGVGGSTDTQYF
TRBJ2-7 TRBV20-1 CSARPTSGTPYEQYF
TRBJ1-6 TRBV29-1 CSVGGGTGYNSPLHF
TRBJ2-1 TRBV6-5 CASSYSDGTGQFF
TRBJ2-3 TRBV7-2 CASSSSTDTQYF
TRBJ1-5 TRBV3-1 CASSQANNQPQHF
TRBJ2-4 TRBV18 CASSPVFPGGNIQYF
TRBJ1-6 TRBV5-5 CASSFGTGFLSPLHF
TRBJ2-5 TRBV18 CASSPLAATNQETQYF
TRBJ2-3 TRBV20-1 CSARVPSLGPDTQYF
TRBJ1-1 TRBV7-2 CASSFTVGLQNTEAFF
TRBJ1-6 TRBV6-5 CASSYSRQGRSNSPLHF
TRBJ2-2 TRBV29-1 CSVELVGELFF
TRBJ1-1 TRBV5-1 CASSLEGHTEAFF
TRBJ2-3 TRBV9 CASSVGLAADTDTQYF
TRBJ2-2 TRBV10-3 CAISAGNTGELFF
TRBJ2-7 TRBV20-1 CSADRQGKWGYEQYF
TRBJ2-2 TRBV7-3 CASSLGQGTTGELFF
TRBJ2-5 TRBV6-5 CASSYSGDQETQYF
TRBJ1-1 TRBV20-1 CSPARGGSTEAFF
TRBJ2-5 TRBV15 CATASPVGTQYF
TRBJ2-3 TRBV11-2 CASSLVGGLADTQYF
TRBJ2-7 TRBV10-3 CAIRAGVTSWYEQYF
TRBJ1-2 TRBV20-1 CSARVTPEQGKEGYTF
TRBJ2-1 TRBV28 CASPAPGQGSNEQFF
TRBJ2-3 TRBV12-5 CASGLLGRGDTQYF
TRBJ1-4 TRBV7-6 CASSPSEGWDEKLFF
TRBJ2-1 TRBV20-1 CSAPLGGGSYNEQFF
TRBJ2-7 TRBV4-2 CASSQGSGTGAYEQYF
TRBJ2-7 TRBV6-1 CASSDQVADHYEQYF
TRBJ2-3 TRBV12-3/TRBV12-4 CASSQRQGADTQYF
TRBJ1-1 TRBV11-2 CASSLWDEWAFF
TRBJ1-5 TRBV6-1 CASRPTTGGGQPQHF
TRBJ2-1 TRBV29-1 CSVAGLASNNEQFF
TRBJ2-3 TRBV12-3/TRBV12-4 CASRLPGDTQYF
TRBJ1-2 TRBV4-2 CASSQEGSRNNYGYTF